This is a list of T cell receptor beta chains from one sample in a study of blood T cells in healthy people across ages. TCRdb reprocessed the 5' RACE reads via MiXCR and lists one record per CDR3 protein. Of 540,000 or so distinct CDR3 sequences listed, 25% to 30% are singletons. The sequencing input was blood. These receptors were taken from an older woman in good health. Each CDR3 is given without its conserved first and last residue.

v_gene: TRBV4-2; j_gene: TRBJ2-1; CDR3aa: ASSQLAGVLSSYNEQF
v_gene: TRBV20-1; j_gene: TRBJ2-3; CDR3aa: SARKGGSTDTQY
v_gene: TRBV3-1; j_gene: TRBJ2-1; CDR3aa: ASRVSSGGQEQF
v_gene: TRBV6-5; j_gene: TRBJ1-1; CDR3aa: ASSWGIDTEAF
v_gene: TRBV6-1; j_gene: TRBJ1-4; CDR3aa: ASKHRDSYVGEKLF
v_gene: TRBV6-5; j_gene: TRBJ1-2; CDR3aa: ASSSWRHLGDGYT
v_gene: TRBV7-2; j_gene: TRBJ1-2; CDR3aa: ASSTRTALNYGYT
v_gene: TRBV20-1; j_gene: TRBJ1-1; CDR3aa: SAWDSFRNTEAF
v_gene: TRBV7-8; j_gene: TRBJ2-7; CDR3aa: ASRDYGASSYEQY
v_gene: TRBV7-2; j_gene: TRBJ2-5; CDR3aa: ASSSRWETQY
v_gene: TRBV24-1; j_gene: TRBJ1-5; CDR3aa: ATSDGQGLNQPQH
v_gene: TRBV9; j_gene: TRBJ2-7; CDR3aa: ASSVGQGIHEQY
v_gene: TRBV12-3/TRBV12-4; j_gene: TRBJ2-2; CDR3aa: ASKQGQMNTGELF
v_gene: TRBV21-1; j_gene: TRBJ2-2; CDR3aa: ASSSQGFRGVTGELF
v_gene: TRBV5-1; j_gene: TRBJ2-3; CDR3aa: ASSDSYTSGGTDTQY
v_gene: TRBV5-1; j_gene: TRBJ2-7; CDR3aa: ASSLQTGGYEQY
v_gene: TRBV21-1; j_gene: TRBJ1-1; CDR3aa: ASSKYPNTEAF
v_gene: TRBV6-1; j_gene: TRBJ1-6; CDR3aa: ASSRAITGWQSNSPLH
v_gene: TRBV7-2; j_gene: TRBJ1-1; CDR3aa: ASSLFSGTEAF
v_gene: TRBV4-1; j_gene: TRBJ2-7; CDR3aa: ASSQDHDSYEQY
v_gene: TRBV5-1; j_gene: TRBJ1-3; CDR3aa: ASSPWGSENTIY
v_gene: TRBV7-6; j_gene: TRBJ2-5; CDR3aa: ASSLDAGALTQETQY
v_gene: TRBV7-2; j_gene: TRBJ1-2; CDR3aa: ASSYQGNYGYT
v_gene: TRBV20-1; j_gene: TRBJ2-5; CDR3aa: SVLPLPSGGPQETQY
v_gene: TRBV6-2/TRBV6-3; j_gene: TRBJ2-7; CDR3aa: ASSYGTSGLY
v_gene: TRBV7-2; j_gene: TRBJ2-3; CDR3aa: ASSSGTSGSTDTQY
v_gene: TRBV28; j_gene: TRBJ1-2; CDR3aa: ASTSGDRAYGYT
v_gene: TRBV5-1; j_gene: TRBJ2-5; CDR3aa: ASSLSMKETQY
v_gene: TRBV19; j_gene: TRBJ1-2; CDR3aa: ASSTRQANYGYT